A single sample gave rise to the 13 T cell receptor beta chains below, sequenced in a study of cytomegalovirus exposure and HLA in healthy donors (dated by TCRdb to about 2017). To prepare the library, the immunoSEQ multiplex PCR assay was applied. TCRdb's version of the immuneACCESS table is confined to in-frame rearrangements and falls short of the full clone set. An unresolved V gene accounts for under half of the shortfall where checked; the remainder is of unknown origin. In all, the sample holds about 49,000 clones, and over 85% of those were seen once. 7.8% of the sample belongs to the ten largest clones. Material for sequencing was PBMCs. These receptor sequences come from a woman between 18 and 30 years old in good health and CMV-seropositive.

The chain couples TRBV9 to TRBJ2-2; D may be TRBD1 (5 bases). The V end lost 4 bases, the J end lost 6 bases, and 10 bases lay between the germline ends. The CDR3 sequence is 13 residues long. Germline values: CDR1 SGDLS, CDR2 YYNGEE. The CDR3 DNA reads TGTGCCAGCAGCCCTCAGGGTTCCGGGGAGCTGTTTTTT. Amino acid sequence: CASSPQGSGELFF.

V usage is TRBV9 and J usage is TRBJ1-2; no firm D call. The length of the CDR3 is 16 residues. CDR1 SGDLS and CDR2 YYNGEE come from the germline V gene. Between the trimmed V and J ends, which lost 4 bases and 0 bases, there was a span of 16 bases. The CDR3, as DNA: TGTGCCAGCAGCTCACGCGGTTCGGGGACTAACTATGGCTACACCTTC. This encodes CASSSRGSGTNYGYTF. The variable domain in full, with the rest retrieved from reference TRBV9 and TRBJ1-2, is DSGVTQTPKHLITATGQRVTLRCSPRSGDLSVYWYQQSLDQGLQFLIQYYNGEERAKGNILERFSAQQFPDLHSELNLSSLELGDSALYFCASSSRGSGTNYGYTFGSGTRLTVV.

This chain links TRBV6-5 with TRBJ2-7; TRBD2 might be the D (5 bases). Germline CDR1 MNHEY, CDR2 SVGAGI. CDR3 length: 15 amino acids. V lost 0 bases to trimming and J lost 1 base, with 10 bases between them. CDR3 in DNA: TGTGCCAGCAGTTACTCCCGGGGTTATTCCTACGAGCAGTACTTC. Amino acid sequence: CASSYSRGYSYEQYF.

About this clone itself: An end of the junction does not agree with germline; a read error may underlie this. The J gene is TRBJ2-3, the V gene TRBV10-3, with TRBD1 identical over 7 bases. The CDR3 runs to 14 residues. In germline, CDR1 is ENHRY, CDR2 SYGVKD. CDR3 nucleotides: TGTGCCGTCAGCCGGGACAGTGGGTTTGGTACGCAGTATTTT. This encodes CAVSRDSGFGTQYF.

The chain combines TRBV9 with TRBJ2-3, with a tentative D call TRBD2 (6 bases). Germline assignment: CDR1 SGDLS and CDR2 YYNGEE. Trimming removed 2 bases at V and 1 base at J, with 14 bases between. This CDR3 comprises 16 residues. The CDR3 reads CASSVGGGARTDTQYF. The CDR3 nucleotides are TGTGCCAGCAGCGTCGGTGGCGGGGCCCGCACAGATACGCAGTATTTT.

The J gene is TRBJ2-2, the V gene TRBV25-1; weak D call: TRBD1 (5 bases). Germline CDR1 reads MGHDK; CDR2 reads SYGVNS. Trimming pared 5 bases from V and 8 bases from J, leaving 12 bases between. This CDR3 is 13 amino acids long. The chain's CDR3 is CASSLQAGGELFF. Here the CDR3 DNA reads TGTGCCAGCAGTCTTCAAGCAGGGGGGGAGCTGTTTTTT.

The CDR3 region has the DNA TGTGCCAGCAGCTTAGGGACTAGCGGGAGCCAAGAGACCCAGTACTTC. It is translated as CASSLGTSGSQETQYF. The chain recombines TRBV7-6 with TRBJ2-5; 13 bases agree with TRBD2. The CDR3 loop spans 16 amino acids. V lost 1 base, J lost 1 base, and 0 bases stayed unmatched. Germline loops: CDR1 SGHVS, CDR2 FNYEAQ. The complete variable domain, with remaining parts taken from reference TRBV7-6 and TRBJ2-5, reads GAGVSQSPRYKVTKRGQDVALRCDPISGHVSLYWYRQALGQGPEFLTYFNYEAQQDKSGLPNDRFSAERPEGSISTLTIQRTEQRDSAMYRCASSLGTSGSQETQYFGPGTRLLVL.

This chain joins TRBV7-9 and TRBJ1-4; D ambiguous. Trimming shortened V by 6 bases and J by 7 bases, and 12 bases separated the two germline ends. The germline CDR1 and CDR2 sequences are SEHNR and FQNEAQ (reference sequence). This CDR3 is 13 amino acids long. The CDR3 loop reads CASRTDRFEKLFF. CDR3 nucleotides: TGTGCCAGCAGGACTGATAGGTTTGAAAAACTGTTTTTT.

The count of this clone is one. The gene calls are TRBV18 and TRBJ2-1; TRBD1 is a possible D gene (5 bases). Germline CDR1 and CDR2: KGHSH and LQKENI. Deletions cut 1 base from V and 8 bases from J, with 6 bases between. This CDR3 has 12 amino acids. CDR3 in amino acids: CASSPLGDEQFF. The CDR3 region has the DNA TGTGCCAGCTCACCACTAGGGGATGAGCAGTTCTTC.

Here the CDR3 DNA reads TGTGCCAGCAGCTTCGAGACTAGCGGGTTGAATTACAATGAGCAGTTCTTC. Amino acid sequence: CASSFETSGLNYNEQFF. The chain joins TRBV7-8 to TRBJ2-1; 10 bases match TRBD2. Germline V CDR1 and CDR2: SGHVS, FQNEAQ. This CDR3 spans 17 amino acids. The junction had 9 bases not matched to a gene; V was cut back by 3 bases and J by 4 bases.

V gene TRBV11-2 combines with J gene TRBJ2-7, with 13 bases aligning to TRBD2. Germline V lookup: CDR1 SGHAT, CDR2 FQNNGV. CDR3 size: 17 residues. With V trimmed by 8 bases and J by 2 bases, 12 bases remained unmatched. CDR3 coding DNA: TGTGCCAGCGCCGGGGGGGGACTAGCGGGGACTACCTACGAGCAGTACTTC. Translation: CASAGGGLAGTTYEQYF.

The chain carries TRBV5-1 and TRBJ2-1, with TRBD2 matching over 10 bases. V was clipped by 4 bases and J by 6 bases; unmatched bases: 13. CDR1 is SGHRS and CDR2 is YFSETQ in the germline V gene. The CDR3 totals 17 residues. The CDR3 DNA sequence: TGCGCCAGCAGCATGCAGACCCTGGGACTAGCGCGCAATGAGCAGTTCTTC. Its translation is CASSMQTLGLARNEQFF.

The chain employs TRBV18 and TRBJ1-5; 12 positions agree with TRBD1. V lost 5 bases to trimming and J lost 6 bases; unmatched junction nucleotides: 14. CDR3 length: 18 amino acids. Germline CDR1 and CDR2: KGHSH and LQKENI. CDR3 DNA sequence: TGTGCCAGCTCAGAGAAGTCCGGGACAGGGGGCGGGGGTCAGCCCCAGCATTTT. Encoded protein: CASSEKSGTGGGGQPQHF.